This T cell receptor (beta chain) was identified in a study of CD8+ T cells in alopecia areata. As for the study in general: It was 6 to 18 months of tofacitinib, and then there were 6 months off drug. General study results and limits: For baseline CD8+ expansion, any link to response stays uncertain with one nonresponder. Researchers report lesional scalp, most notably alopecia totalis/universalis, outstripped normal scalp in clonality.

The sample's treatment: oral pan-JAK inhibitor, 5-10 mg twice daily. Lesional scalp tissue (obtained by punch biopsy) and peripheral blood were collected from alopecia areata patients. On this clone itself: Antigen unknown.

TCR sequencing used cDNA made by reverse transcription of extracted RNA. Only in-frame clones appear in the TCRdb table, and some are missing; sequencing was by immunoSEQ multiplex PCR. The table shows around 190,000 clones, with roughly 70% occurring only once. The sequence was obtained from a human donor with alopecia areata. The starting material was CD4+ T cells sorted from blood, obtained around week 49, from a patient treated with tofacitinib.

CDR3 loop: CASSQEPHQNTGELFF. The CDR3 DNA is TGCGCCAGCAGCCAAGAACCACATCAAAATACCGGGGAGCTGTTTTTT. The V and J genes are TRBV4-3 and TRBJ2-2; D unresolved. Germline CDR1 reads LGHNA; CDR2 reads YSLEER. The V end was cut by 0 bases, the J end by 5 bases, with 13 bases between. The CDR3 totals 16 residues.